The 21 T cell receptor beta chains reported below all come from one sample, sequenced in a study of T cell repertoires in cytomegalovirus infection. TCRdb re-called the reads through MiXCR, storing one row per CDR3 protein. The sample shows hundreds of thousands of distinct CDR3 sequences, 9.6% of them seen only once. Source material: PBMCs. The origin of the receptors is a human donor in good health (CMV status not recorded). Some clones in this sample may be carry-over from other donors' samples.

This clonotype turned up a few times. The chain combines TRBV28 with TRBJ1-1, with 7 bases lining up with TRBD1. Germline CDR1 and CDR2: MDHEN and SYDVKM. With V trimmed by 3 bases and J by 4 bases, 8 bases remained unmatched. This CDR3 region has 15 residues. The CDR3 is CASSFNRGRTTEAFF. DNA for the CDR3: TGTGCCAGCAGTTTTAACAGGGGTCGTACCACTGAAGCTTTCTTT. Combining the CDR3 with reference TRBV28 and TRBJ1-1 gives the whole variable domain DVKVTQSSRYLVKRTGEKVFLECVQDMDHENMFWYRQDPGLGLRLIYFSYDVKMKEKGDIPEGYSVSREKKERFSLILESASTNQTSMYLCASSFNRGRTTEAFFGQGTRLTVV.

This chain links TRBV20-1 with TRBJ1-2, with 12 bases aligning to TRBD1. CDR1 DFQATT and CDR2 SNEGSKA come from the germline V gene (reference sequence). V was pared by 6 bases and J by 6 bases, with 14 bases of the junction left unmatched. The CDR3 loop spans 16 amino acids. Written as DNA, the CDR3 is TGCAGTGCCAGAACGGGACAGGGGGCGTTCAGAGATGGCTACACCTTC. Translating it yields CSARTGQGAFRDGYTF.

The sample holds many counts of this clonotype. The chain links TRBV14 to TRBJ1-2; D is unresolved. The V end was cut by 1 base, the J end by 4 bases, with 16 bases between. Germline CDR1 and CDR2: SGHDN and FVKESK. The CDR3 spans 16 residues. The CDR3 DNA reads TGTGCCAGCAGCCAAGTTGGATTAGCCCAGCTCTATGGCTACACCTTC. This sequence encodes CASSQVGLAQLYGYTF.

This clonotype has a count of ten or more. This chain joins TRBV12-3 or TRBV12-4 and TRBJ2-2, with 11 bases matching TRBD1. V lost 6 bases and J lost 3; bases outside the gene matches: 0. The CDR3 is 14 amino acids. In nucleotides, the CDR3 is TGTGCCAGCAGGGGACAGGGGGACACCGGGGAGCTGTTTTTT. Protein product: CASRGQGDTGELFF.

This clonotype showed up just once. The chain uses TRBV28 and TRBJ1-4, with D perhaps TRBD1 (5 bases). The CDR3 covers 15 residues. Trimming shortened V by 5 bases and J by 0 bases, and 10 bases separated the two germline ends. Germline assignment: CDR1 MDHEN and CDR2 SYDVKM. DNA of the CDR3: TGTGCCAGCAGTCAGGGTCAGGCAACTAATGAAAAACTGTTTTTT. Translating gives CASSQGQATNEKLFF.

J is TRBJ2-3 and V is TRBV7-9; 7 nucleotides agree with TRBD2. Germline V gene sequence: CDR1 SEHNR, CDR2 FQNEAQ (reference sequence). The trim removed 7 bases at V and 4 bases at J, leaving 11 bases unmatched. This CDR3 comprises 15 residues. The CDR3 reads CASTSLGGGADTQYF. For the CDR3, the DNA is TGTGCCAGCACCTCCCTTGGGGGAGGGGCAGATACGCAGTATTTT.

This clonotype was recorded at least ten times. In DNA form, the CDR3 reads TGTGCCAGCAGCACGGGACTAGCGGGGAGGAGGTGGGATGAGCAGTTCTTC. It codes for CASSTGLAGRRWDEQFF. The J gene is TRBJ2-1, the V gene TRBV5-6; 13 bases are a match to TRBD2. CDR3 length: 17 amino acids. The germline V gene encodes CDR1 SGHDT and CDR2 YYEEEE. After removal of 4 bases from V and 8 bases from J, the junction contained 12 bases not matched to a gene.

This clonotype was found many times. The V gene is TRBV12-3 or TRBV12-4, the J gene TRBJ2-2; D may be TRBD1 (5 bases). Trimming cost V 1 base and J 9 bases, with 9 bases left between them. This CDR3 has 13 residues. The CDR3 loop reads CASSLVSGRELFF. The CDR3 coding sequence is TGTGCCAGCAGTTTAGTTTCAGGGAGGGAGCTGTTTTTT.

This clonotype was counted many times. The chain joins TRBV12-3 or TRBV12-4 to TRBJ1-1; maybe TRBD1 (5 bases). V dropped 5 bases and J dropped 2 bases, with 9 bases sitting between them. The CDR3 is made up of 13 amino acids. The CDR3 DNA reads TGTGCCAGCAGTCGACAGAGAAACACTGAAGCTTTCTTT. Translating gives CASSRQRNTEAFF.

This clonotype appeared many times. V is TRBV7-9 and J is TRBJ2-3, with 10 positions matching TRBD1. V shed 5 bases, J shed 3 bases, and the junction held 17 bases outside the gene matches. The CDR3 consists of 19 residues. Germline-derived CDR1 and CDR2 are SEHNR and FQNEAQ (reference sequence). The CDR3 DNA reads as TGTGCCAGCAGCCCCTGGACAGGGGGAATTAGCCTGTCAACAGATACGCAGTATTTT. It codes for CASSPWTGGISLSTDTQYF.

This clonotype was seen many times. This chain connects TRBV15 to TRBJ1-6; unclear D gene. V shed 6 bases and J shed 10 bases, with 13 bases lying between them. Germline assignment: CDR1 LNHNV and CDR2 YYDKDF (reference sequence). The CDR3 runs 13 residues. The CDR3 reads CATSTPYKSPLHF. The CDR3 coding sequence is TGTGCCACCAGTACCCCTTACAAGTCACCCCTCCACTTT.

In this sample, this clonotype turned up many times. This sequence joins TRBV28 and TRBJ2-5; the D gene is possibly TRBD2 (6 bases). In germline, CDR1 is MDHEN, CDR2 SYDVKM. The CDR3 consists of 14 residues. The germline V and J ends were trimmed by 6 bases and 1 base, with 12 bases remaining between them. In nucleotides, the CDR3 is TGTGCCAGCAGGATATCGGGGGTCCAAGAGACCCAGTACTTC. Translating gives CASRISGVQETQYF.

This clonotype was seen ten or more times. The rearrangement joins TRBV7-9 to TRBJ2-3; the D gene is possibly TRBD1 (5 bases). CDR1 and CDR2 (germline): SEHNR, FQNEAQ (reference sequence). The CDR3 consists of 16 residues. V lost 5 bases to trimming and J lost 2 bases, with 17 bases between them. The DNA for the CDR3 is TGTGCCAGCAGCCCGGGCAGGGCCCCCTCCACAGATACGCAGTATTTT. This sequence encodes CASSPGRAPSTDTQYF.

At least ten counts were recorded for this clonotype. This chain uses TRBV12-3 or TRBV12-4 with TRBJ2-5, with D perhaps matching TRBD2 (6 bases). V dropped 7 bases and J dropped 2 bases, with 11 bases sitting between them. This CDR3 region has 13 residues. The CDR3 here is CASNRGLQETQYF. As DNA, the CDR3 is TGTGCCAGCAACCGGGGGTTACAAGAGACCCAGTACTTC.

This clonotype was found many times. CDR3 sequence: CASSLGAGGTGELFF. The CDR3 DNA is TGTGCCAGCAGCTTAGGAGCGGGGGGCACCGGGGAGCTGTTTTTT. The chain uses TRBV7-6 and TRBJ2-2, with 9 nucleotides matching TRBD2. Germline trimming cut 1 base from V and 4 bases from J; bases unmatched to any gene: 1. Germline V gives CDR1 SGHVS, CDR2 FNYEAQ. The CDR3 extends over 15 amino acids.

This clonotype occurred many times. This chain connects TRBV7-6 to TRBJ2-4; the D is unclear. V gave up 5 bases and J gave up 6 bases, with 11 bases separating them. Germline CDR1 is SGHVS and CDR2 is FNYEAQ. The CDR3 runs to 13 residues. CDR3 sequence (DNA): TGTGCCAGCAGCCCAGCCCCAACAAACATTCAGTACTTC. It encodes CASSPAPTNIQYF.

This clonotype was detected many times. V gene TRBV4-1 combines with J gene TRBJ1-6; D is undetermined. The germline gives CDR1 MGHRA, CDR2 YSYEKL. The CDR3 runs to 17 residues. Trimming stripped 0 bases from V and 3 bases from J, with 12 bases between. The CDR3 is CASSQEDQVFYNSPLHF. Written as DNA, the CDR3 is TGCGCCAGCAGCCAAGAAGATCAGGTTTTCTATAATTCACCCCTCCACTTT.

This clonotype has a count of ten or more. This rearrangement joins TRBV7-2 to TRBJ1-5; weak D call: TRBD1 (6 bases). Trimming took off 3 bases at V and 3 bases at J, with 12 bases between the two ends. The CDR3 runs to 15 residues. CDR1 and CDR2 from the germline V gene are SGHTA and FQGNSA. The CDR3 DNA reads TGTGCCAGCAGCTTGGGGGGCATTCACAATCAGCCCCAGCATTTT. Translation: CASSLGGIHNQPQHF.

The chain couples TRBV28 to TRBJ2-3; 9 nucleotides agree with TRBD2. V trimming: 0 bases; J trimming: 2 bases; junction bases outside the gene matches: 3. Germline loops: CDR1 MDHEN, CDR2 SYDVKM. CDR3 length: 16 residues. The CDR3 DNA reads TGTGCCAGCAGTTTATGGCGGGGGGGCGACACAGATACGCAGTATTTT. Translated: CASSLWRGGDTDTQYF.

This clonotype was counted at least ten times. The chain carries TRBV29-1 and TRBJ1-2; D remains ambiguous. This CDR3 has 14 residues. Germline loops: CDR1 SQVTM, CDR2 ANQGSEA. V was clipped by 1 base and J by 2 bases, with 11 bases between them. The CDR3 bases are TGCAGCGTTGAAGGGCAGCTTCCGAACTATGGCTACACCTTC. It is translated as CSVEGQLPNYGYTF.

The table lists this clonotype with many counts. The rearrangement links TRBV20-1 to TRBJ1-2; D unclear. Germline lookup yields CDR1 DFQATT and CDR2 SNEGSKA (reference sequence). V shed 1 base and J shed 4 bases, with 7 bases lying between them. The CDR3 contains 12 residues. The CDR3 nucleotides are TGCAGTGCTAGAGTCTCCGGCTATGGCTACACCTTC. This encodes CSARVSGYGYTF.